This TCR beta chain was sequenced in a study of blood T cells in healthy people across ages. The individuals who served as donors were healthy Caucasians living in Russia, aged roughly 6 to 95. Study-level findings and limits: The fall in TCR beta diversity per million T cells was roughly linear with age.

Note on this clonotype: Its antigen is still unknown.

A second PCR of 7 to 11 cycles used a sample-barcoded 5' primer and a J-beta primer mix. A single record per CDR3 protein comes from TCRdb applying MiXCR to the 5' RACE reads. The sample has 1.5 million to 2 million distinct CDR3 sequences; roughly 27% are singletons. The sequencing input was blood. The sequence was collected from a woman in her twenties or thirties in good health.

CDR3 sequence: CASSPKRPPLGTDTQYF. The CDR3 DNA is TGTGCCAGCAGTCCGAAAAGACCACCCCTAGGCACAGATACGCAGTATTTT. The rearrangement links TRBV12-3 or TRBV12-4 to TRBJ2-3; no clear D. V lost 5 bases to trimming and J lost 1 base, with 19 bases between them. The CDR3 consists of 17 residues.